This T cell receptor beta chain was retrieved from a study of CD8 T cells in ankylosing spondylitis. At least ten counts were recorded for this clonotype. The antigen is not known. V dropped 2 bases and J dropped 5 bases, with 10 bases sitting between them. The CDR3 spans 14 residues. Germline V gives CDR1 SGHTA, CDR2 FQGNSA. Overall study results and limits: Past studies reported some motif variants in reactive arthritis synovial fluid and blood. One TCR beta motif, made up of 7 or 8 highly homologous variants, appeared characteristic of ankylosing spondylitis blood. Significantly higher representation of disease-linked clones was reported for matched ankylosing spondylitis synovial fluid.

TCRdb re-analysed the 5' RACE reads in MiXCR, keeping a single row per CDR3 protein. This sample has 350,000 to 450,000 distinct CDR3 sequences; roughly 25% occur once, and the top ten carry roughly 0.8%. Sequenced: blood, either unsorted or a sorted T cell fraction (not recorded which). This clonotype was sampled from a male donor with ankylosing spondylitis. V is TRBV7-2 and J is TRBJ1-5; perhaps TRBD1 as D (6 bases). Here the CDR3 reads CASSLNSGDQPQHF. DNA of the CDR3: TGTGCCAGCAGCTTAAATTCAGGGGATCAGCCCCAGCATTTT.